This T cell receptor beta chain originates from a study of response to subunit inactivated influenza vaccine. Unmatched junction bases numbered 5, after V lost 0 bases and J lost 6 bases. CDR3 length: 15 amino acids. Germline lookup yields CDR1 DFQATT and CDR2 SNEGSKA (reference sequence). Each CDR3 protein is one row after TCRdb ran MiXCR on the RT-PCR reads. The sample lists fewer than 550,000 distinct CDR3 sequences; about 25% were seen once. Whole-study findings and limits: There was a suggestion from the authors that each seasonal influenza vaccination recruits few new T cells.

As for this clonotype: What it recognizes is unknown.

The sample here was CD4+ T cells sorted from PBMCs, taken approximately 5 days after vaccination. The chain has TRBV20-1 and TRBJ2-7, with 13 nucleotides matching TRBD2. This TCR came from a man between 45 and 60 years old who received an inactivated influenza vaccine. CDR3 bases: TGCAGTGCTAGAGATTTGGGGACTAGCGGGACCGAGCAGTACTTC. Protein: CSARDLGTSGTEQYF.